The 17 T cell receptor beta chains reported below all come from one sample, sequenced in a study of T cell repertoires in cytomegalovirus infection. TCRdb passed the reads through MiXCR, listing each CDR3 protein once. The sample lists about 570,000 distinct CDR3 sequences, over 35% seen once, with about 46% in the top ten. Antigens for these TCRs are unknown. The sample was cultured PBMCs, taken from culture after CMV antigen stimulation. Every receptor here comes from a human donor in good health (CMV status not recorded). Some clones in this sample may be carry-over from other donors' samples.

The chain uses TRBV4-3 and TRBJ2-1; the match to TRBD2 covers 7 bases. CDR1 and CDR2 from the germline V gene are LGHNA and YSLEER. V shed 6 bases, J shed 7 bases, and the junction held 6 bases outside the gene matches. The CDR3 sequence is 13 residues long. The CDR3 reads CASRPGLGNEQFF. CDR3 nucleotides: TGCGCCAGCAGACCCGGACTAGGGAATGAGCAGTTCTTC.

This clonotype has more than one count but fewer than ten. The chain is built from TRBV7-2 and TRBJ2-1; 9 bases fit TRBD2. CDR3 length: 13 amino acids. The junction had 2 bases not matched to a gene; V was cut back by 9 bases and J by 2 bases. Germline CDR1 reads SGHTA; CDR2 reads FQGNSA. The CDR3 bases are TGTGCCAGTAGCGGGGGTCCCTACAATGAGCAGTTCTTC. It encodes CASSGGPYNEQFF.

The V call is TRBV6-2 or TRBV6-3, the J call TRBJ2-3; TRBD2 matches at 7 bases. V shed 7 bases, J shed 2 bases, and the junction held 3 bases outside the gene matches. This CDR3 region has 13 residues. Germline CDR1 and CDR2: MNHEY and SVGEGT. The DNA for the CDR3 is TGTGCCAGCACAGCGGGACCCACAGATACGCAGTATTTT. This encodes CASTAGPTDTQYF.

The sample holds a few counts of this clonotype. The chain uses TRBV4-1 and TRBJ2-3, with D tentatively TRBD2 (5 bases). Germline V gene lookup returns CDR1 MGHRA and CDR2 YSYEKL. Between the trimmed V and J ends, which lost 3 bases and 11 bases, there was a span of 18 bases. The length of the CDR3 is 14 residues. The CDR3 nucleotides read TGCGCCAGCAGCCATGCCTTACGGGGAGAGGGGCAGTATTTT. It encodes CASSHALRGEGQYF.

This clonotype has only one observation. V is TRBV15 and J is TRBJ2-1, with 8 bases aligning to TRBD2. The CDR3 sequence is 17 residues long. Trimming removed 0 bases from V and 3 bases from J; junction bases left unmatched: 7. Germline V gene sequence: CDR1 LNHNV, CDR2 YYDKDF (reference sequence). The CDR3 spells CATSRDRVAGLYNEQFF. The CDR3 DNA reads TGTGCCACCAGCAGAGATCGGGTAGCGGGGCTCTACAATGAGCAGTTCTTC.

The J gene is TRBJ2-7, the V gene TRBV6-1; the D is unclear. The CDR3 runs 13 residues. Germline V gene data show CDR1 as MNHNS and CDR2 as SASEGT. The germline V and J ends were trimmed by 0 bases and 3 bases, with 6 bases remaining between them. The CDR3 DNA is TGTGCCAGCAGTGAAGCTCTGTTCTACGAGCAGTACTTC. It is translated as CASSEALFYEQYF.

Here the CDR3 DNA reads TGCAGTGTTCCGTCGGCCGGGACAACCGTGCGCTCTCAAGAGACCCAGTACTTC. Residues: CSVPSAGTTVRSQETQYF. The chain recombines TRBV20-1 with TRBJ2-5, with D possibly being TRBD1 (6 bases). V was cut by 7 bases and J by 2 bases, with 29 bases left in between. The CDR3 consists of 18 residues. Germline lookup yields CDR1 DFQATT and CDR2 SNEGSKA (reference sequence).

This chain links TRBV11-3 with TRBJ2-1; D perhaps matches TRBD2 (6 bases). CDR1 SGHNT and CDR2 YENEEA come from the germline V gene. V lost 1 base and J 5 bases, leaving 15 bases between the germline ends. The CDR3 runs to 16 residues. The DNA of the CDR3 is TGTGCCAGCAGCTTAGCTGGCCTCGGAGGGGACAATGAGCAGTTCTTC. Residues: CASSLAGLGGDNEQFF.

The gene calls are TRBV24-1 and TRBJ2-5; 7 positions match TRBD2. This CDR3 spans 15 amino acids. With 4 bases clipped from V and 0 bases from J, the junction kept 4 bases outside the gene matches. The V gene's germline CDR1 is KGHDR and CDR2 SFDVKD. In nucleotides, the CDR3 is TGTGCCACCAGTGACGGGGGGAAGTACCAAGAGACCCAGTACTTC. It yields the protein CATSDGGKYQETQYF.

This chain uses TRBV6-1 with TRBJ1-4, with 7 positions matching TRBD1. The trim removed 4 bases at V and 0 bases at J, leaving 5 bases unmatched. The CDR3 loop spans 16 amino acids. Per the germline V gene, CDR1 is MNHNS and CDR2 is SASEGT. CDR3: CASSVRQGTTNEKLFF. CDR3 bases: TGTGCCAGCAGTGTCCGACAGGGTACAACTAATGAAAAACTGTTTTTT.

V and J are TRBV28 and TRBJ2-3; possible D gene TRBD1, 6 bases. The CDR3 is made up of 15 amino acids. V was shortened by 3 bases and J by 4 bases, with 14 bases between the two germline ends. Germline CDR1 and CDR2: MDHEN and SYDVKM. Written as DNA, the CDR3 is TGTGCCAGCAGTTTCGCCCCCTCAGGGGCAGATACGCAGTATTTT. Encoded protein: CASSFAPSGADTQYF.

This clonotype has ten or more counts. This chain joins TRBV7-2 and TRBJ1-5; D remains unclear. Germline assignment: CDR1 SGHTA and CDR2 FQGNSA. Deletions cut 0 bases from V and 0 bases from J, with 12 bases between. The CDR3 sequence is 17 residues long. The CDR3 sequence is CASSLAFDVYSNQPQHF. As DNA, the CDR3 is TGTGCCAGCAGCTTAGCATTCGATGTATATAGCAATCAGCCCCAGCATTTT.

This clonotype was observed once. This may be a read error, as it is one base from a much larger clone. The chain is built from TRBV3-1 and TRBJ2-2; TRBD2 matches 12 bases. Germline assignment: CDR1 LGHDT and CDR2 YNNKEL (reference sequence). The CDR3 sequence is 16 residues long. Losses at the gene ends were 4 bases for V and 1 base for J; bases not matched to a gene: 1. The CDR3 region is CASSRGLAGNTGELFF. The CDR3 DNA follows: TGTGCCAGCAGCCGGGGACTAGCGGGGAACACCGGGGAGCTGTTTTTT.

This clonotype has a handful of counts. V and J are TRBV7-9 and TRBJ1-1; maybe TRBD1 (5 bases). V gave up 11 bases and J gave up 1 base, with 11 bases separating them. Looked up from germline, CDR1 is SEHNR and CDR2 is FQNEAQ (reference sequence). The CDR3 contains 12 residues. The CDR3: CAEVRGNTEAFF. The CDR3 bases are TGTGCCGAAGTGAGGGGGAACACTGAAGCTTTCTTT.

V is TRBV6-5 and J is TRBJ1-2; D not resolved. This CDR3 has 14 amino acids. Germline V gene lookup returns CDR1 MNHEY and CDR2 SVGAGI. Trimming shortened V by 2 bases and J by 7 bases, and 14 bases separated the two germline ends. CDR3 in amino acids: CASSYGQLSIGYTF. The CDR3, as DNA: TGTGCCAGCAGTTACGGGCAGCTGTCTATTGGCTACACCTTC.

The V gene is TRBV6-2 or TRBV6-3, the J gene TRBJ2-7; D unresolved. Trimming took 0 bases from V and 2 from J, leaving 17 bases between them. This CDR3 spans 17 amino acids. The germline V gene has CDR1 MNHEY and CDR2 SVGEGT. The CDR3 here is CASSYSMMSSTPYEQYF. CDR3 nucleotides: TGTGCCAGCAGTTACTCGATGATGTCGTCCACCCCCTACGAGCAGTACTTC.

V and J are TRBV10-1 and TRBJ2-1; 10 bases are shared with TRBD2. The germline gives CDR1 WNHNN, CDR2 SYGVQD (reference sequence). J was trimmed by 8 bases and V by 7 bases; bases with no gene match: 5. This CDR3 spans 13 amino acids. The CDR3 DNA reads TGCGCCAGCATGGCTAGCGGGAGTCATGAGCAGTTCTTC. Translation gives CASMASGSHEQFF.